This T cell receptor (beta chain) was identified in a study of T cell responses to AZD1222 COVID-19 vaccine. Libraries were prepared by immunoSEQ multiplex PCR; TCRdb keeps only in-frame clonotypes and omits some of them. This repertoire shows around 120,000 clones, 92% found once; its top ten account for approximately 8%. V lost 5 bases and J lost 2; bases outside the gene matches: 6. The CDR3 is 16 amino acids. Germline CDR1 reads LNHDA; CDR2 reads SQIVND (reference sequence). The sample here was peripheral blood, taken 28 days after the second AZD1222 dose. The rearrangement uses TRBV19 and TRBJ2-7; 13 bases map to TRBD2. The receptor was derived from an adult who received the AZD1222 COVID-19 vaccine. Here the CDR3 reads CASSVPGTSGTYEQYF. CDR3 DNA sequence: TGTGCCAGTAGTGTTCCCGGGACTAGCGGGACCTACGAGCAGTACTTC.